The clone carrying this TCR beta chain has ten or more counts. Its target is not known. These data are taken from a study of T cell repertoires in cytomegalovirus infection. CDR1 is SGHTA, CDR2 FQGNSA, per germline. The CDR3 covers 18 residues. Trimming at V came to 4 bases and at J to 9 bases, leaving 17 bases not matched to a gene. TCRdb re-analysed the reads in MiXCR, keeping a single row per CDR3 protein. The sample shows some 590,000 distinct CDR3 sequences, almost 40% of them seen only once. This specimen consisted of cultured PBMCs, obtained from culture after CMV antigen stimulation. The receptor comes from a human donor in good health (CMV status not recorded). Some clones in this sample may be carry-over from other donors' samples. This chain connects TRBV7-2 to TRBJ2-1, with 11 bases lining up with TRBD2. CDR3 nucleotides: TGTGCCAGCAGCTCCCCGAGGGGGTCTAGCGGGAGGCCGGGTGAGCAGTTCTTC. It is translated as CASSSPRGSSGRPGEQFF.